This is a list of T cell receptor beta chains from one sample in a study of molecular identifiers for immune sequencing clone quantification. TCRdb fed the PCR reads into MiXCR, producing one record per CDR3 protein. Among around 470,000 distinct CDR3 sequences, around 23% were seen once, and the ten largest hold around 0.78%. The sample taken for sequencing was naive CD8+ T cells from blood, with Jurkat cell RNA spiked in. These receptors were taken from a human donor in good health. Some libraries in this study had Jurkat cell RNA spiked in. CDR3s include the opening cysteine and the closing phenylalanine or tryptophan. The D gene is left open where the match is weak. Size tells how often a clone was seen (once, few, many) or the class of an expanded clone, and some rows leave it out.

v_gene	j_gene	d_gene	abundance	CDR3nt	CDR3aa
TRBV4-1	TRBJ2-3	TRBD2	many	TGCGCCAGCAGGGGCCTAGCGGGAGTATCAGAAGATACGCAGTATTTT	CASRGLAGVSEDTQYF
TRBV7-9	TRBJ2-5	-	few	TGTGCCAGCAGCCCACAGGCGCAAGAGACCCAGTACTTC	CASSPQAQETQYF
TRBV4-1	TRBJ2-7	-	-	TGCGCCTGCAGCCAAGATTCCTACGAGCAGTACTTC	CACSQDSYEQYF
TRBV6-2/TRBV6-3	TRBJ2-3	-	many	TGTGCCAGCAGTTACCTGACAAGCACAGATACGCAGTATTTT	CASSYLTSTDTQYF
TRBV10-3	TRBJ2-5	-	few	TGTGCCATCAGGGACGGGGAGAGGAGGGAGACCCAGTACTTC	CAIRDGERRETQYF
TRBV7-9	TRBJ1-2	-	few	TGTGCCAGCAGCTCAGAGGACGGAATATATGGCTACACCTTC	CASSSEDGIYGYTF
TRBV27	TRBJ1-2	-	few	TGTGCCAGCAGTTTATCGGGCAGTAACTATGGCTACACCTTC	CASSLSGSNYGYTF
TRBV24-1	TRBJ2-2	-	many	TGTGCCACCAGTGATTCGACAGGAGCGGACACCGGGGAGCTGTTTTTT	CATSDSTGADTGELFF
TRBV6-5	TRBJ2-7	-	-	TGTGCCAGCAGTTACTACGGTTCTAGCTCCTACGAGCAGTACTTC	CASSYYGSSSYEQYF
TRBV9	TRBJ2-3	TRBD2	many	TGTGCCAGCAGCGAAAGACTAGCTGACACAGATACGCAGTATTTT	CASSERLADTDTQYF
TRBV27	TRBJ2-3	-	few	TGTGCCAGCAGTTTAATGGGCTTCTGGGATACGCAGTATTTT	CASSLMGFWDTQYF
TRBV4-2	TRBJ2-2	-	few	TGTGCCAGCAGCCTGCCTCCAGTAGGGGCGAACACCGGGGAGCTGTTTTTT	CASSLPPVGANTGELFF
TRBV2	TRBJ1-2	TRBD1	few	TGTGCCAGCAGTGAAGTGGGGGGTGACAGGGGAAGCTACACCTTC	CASSEVGGDRGSYTF
TRBV14	TRBJ1-6	-	-	TGTGCCAGCAGCCAATTCAGGACAAGCCCTTATAATTCACCCCTCCACTTT	CASSQFRTSPYNSPLHF
TRBV28	TRBJ2-5	-	few	TGTGCCAGCAGTTTACTGGGCCCTGGGGAGACCCAGTACTTC	CASSLLGPGETQYF